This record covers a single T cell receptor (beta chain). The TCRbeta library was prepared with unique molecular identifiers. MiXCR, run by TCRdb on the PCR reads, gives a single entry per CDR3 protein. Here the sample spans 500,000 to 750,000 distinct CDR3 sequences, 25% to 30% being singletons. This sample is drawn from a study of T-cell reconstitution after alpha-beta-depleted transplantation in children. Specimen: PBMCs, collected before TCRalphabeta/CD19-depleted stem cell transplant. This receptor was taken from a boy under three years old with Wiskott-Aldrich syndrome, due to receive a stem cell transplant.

This CDR3 reads CASSHLTAGTYNEQFF. The CDR3 DNA is TGCGCCAGCAGCCACCTAACAGCGGGAACCTACAATGAGCAGTTCTTC. The chain recombines TRBV4-1 with TRBJ2-1; 7 bases fit TRBD2. Germline values: CDR1 MGHRA, CDR2 YSYEKL. The CDR3 loop spans 16 amino acids. The trim removed 3 bases at V and 2 bases at J, leaving 7 bases unmatched.